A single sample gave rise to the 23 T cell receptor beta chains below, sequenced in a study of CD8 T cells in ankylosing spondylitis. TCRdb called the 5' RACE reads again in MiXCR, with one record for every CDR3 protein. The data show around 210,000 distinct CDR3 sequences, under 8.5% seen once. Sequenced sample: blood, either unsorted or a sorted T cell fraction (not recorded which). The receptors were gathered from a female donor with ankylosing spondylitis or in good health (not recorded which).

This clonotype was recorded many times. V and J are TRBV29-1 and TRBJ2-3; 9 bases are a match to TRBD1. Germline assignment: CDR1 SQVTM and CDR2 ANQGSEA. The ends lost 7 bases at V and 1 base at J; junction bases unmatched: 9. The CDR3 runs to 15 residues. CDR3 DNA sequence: TGCAGCGCGAGCCCTACAGGGGGCCGCACAGATACGCAGTATTTT. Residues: CSASPTGGRTDTQYF.

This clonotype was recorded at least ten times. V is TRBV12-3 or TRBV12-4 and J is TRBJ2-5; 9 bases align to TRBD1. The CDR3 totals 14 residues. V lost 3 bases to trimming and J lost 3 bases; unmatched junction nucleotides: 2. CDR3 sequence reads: CASSFGQGKETQYF. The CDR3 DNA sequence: TGTGCCAGCAGTTTCGGACAGGGGAAAGAGACCCAGTACTTC.

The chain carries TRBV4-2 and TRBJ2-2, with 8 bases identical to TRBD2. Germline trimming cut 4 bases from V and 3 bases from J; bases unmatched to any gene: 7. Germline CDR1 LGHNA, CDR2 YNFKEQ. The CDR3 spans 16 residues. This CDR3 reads CASSLGGTSDTGELFF. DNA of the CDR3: TGTGCCAGCAGCCTCGGTGGGACTAGTGACACCGGGGAGCTGTTTTTT.

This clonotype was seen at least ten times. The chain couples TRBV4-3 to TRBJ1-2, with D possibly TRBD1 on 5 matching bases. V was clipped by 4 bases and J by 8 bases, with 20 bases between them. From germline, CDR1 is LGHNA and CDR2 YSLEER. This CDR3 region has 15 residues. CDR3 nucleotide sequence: TGCGCCAGCAGCCCCACCGGGAACTCAGGGTTGGGCTACACCTTC. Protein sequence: CASSPTGNSGLGYTF.

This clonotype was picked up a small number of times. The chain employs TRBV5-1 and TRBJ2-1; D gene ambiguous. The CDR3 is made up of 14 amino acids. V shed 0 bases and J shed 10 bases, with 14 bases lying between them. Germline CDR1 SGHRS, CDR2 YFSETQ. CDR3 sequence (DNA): TGCGCCAGCAGCTTGGCCCCTGGGAAGCAGGAGCAGTTCTTC. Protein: CASSLAPGKQEQFF.

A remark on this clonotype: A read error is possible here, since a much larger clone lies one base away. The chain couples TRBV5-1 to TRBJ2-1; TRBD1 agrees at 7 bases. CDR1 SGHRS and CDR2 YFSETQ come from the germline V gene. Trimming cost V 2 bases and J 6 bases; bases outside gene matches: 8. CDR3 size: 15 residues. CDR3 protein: CASSFRQGRGNEQFF. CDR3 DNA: TGCGCCAGCAGCTTTCGACAGGGTCGGGGCAATGAGCAGTTCTTC.

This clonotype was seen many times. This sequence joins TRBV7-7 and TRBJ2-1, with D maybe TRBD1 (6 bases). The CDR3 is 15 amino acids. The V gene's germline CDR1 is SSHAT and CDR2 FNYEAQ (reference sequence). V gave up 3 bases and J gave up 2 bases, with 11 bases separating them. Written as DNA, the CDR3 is TGTGCCAGCAGCTTGGGAGCAGGGGCCTACAATGAGCAGTTCTTC. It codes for CASSLGAGAYNEQFF.

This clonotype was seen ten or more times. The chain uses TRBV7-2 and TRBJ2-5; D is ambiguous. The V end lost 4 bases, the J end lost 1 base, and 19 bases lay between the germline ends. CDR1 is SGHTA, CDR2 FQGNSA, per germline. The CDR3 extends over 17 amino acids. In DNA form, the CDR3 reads TGTGCCAGCAGCTCACCACCTGGATGGTCTACCCAAGAGACCCAGTACTTC. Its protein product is CASSSPPGWSTQETQYF. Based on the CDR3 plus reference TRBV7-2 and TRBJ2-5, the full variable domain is GAGVSQSPSNKVTEKGKDVELRCDPISGHTALYWYRQSLGQGLEFLIYFQGNSAPDKSGLPSDRFSAERTGGSVSTLTIQRTQQEDSAVYLCASSSPPGWSTQETQYFGPGTRLLVL.

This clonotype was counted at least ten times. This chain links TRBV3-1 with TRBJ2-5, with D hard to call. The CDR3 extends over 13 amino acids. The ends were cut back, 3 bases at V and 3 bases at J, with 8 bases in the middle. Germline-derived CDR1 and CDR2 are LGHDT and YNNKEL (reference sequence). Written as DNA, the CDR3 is TGTGCCAGCAGCCACTACTTAGAAGAGACCCAGTACTTC. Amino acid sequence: CASSHYLEETQYF.

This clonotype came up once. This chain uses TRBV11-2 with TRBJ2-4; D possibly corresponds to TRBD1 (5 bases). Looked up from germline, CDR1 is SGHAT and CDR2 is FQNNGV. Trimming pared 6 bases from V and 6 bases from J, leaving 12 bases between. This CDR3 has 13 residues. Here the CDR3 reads CASRQSRANIQYF. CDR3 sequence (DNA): TGTGCCAGCAGACAGTCCAGGGCAAACATTCAGTACTTC.

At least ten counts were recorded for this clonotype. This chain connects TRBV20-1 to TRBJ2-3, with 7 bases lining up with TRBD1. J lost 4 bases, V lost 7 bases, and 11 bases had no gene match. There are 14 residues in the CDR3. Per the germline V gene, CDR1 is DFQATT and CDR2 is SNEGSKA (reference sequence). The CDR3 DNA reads TGCAGTGTCTGGACCAACCAGGGGGCAGATACGCAGTATTTT. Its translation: CSVWTNQGADTQYF.

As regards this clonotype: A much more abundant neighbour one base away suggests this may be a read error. The CDR3 DNA is TGTGCCATCAGAGTGACAGAGTCGGGCAAGCAGTACTTC. Translated, it gives CAIRVTESGKQYF. The chain joins TRBV10-3 to TRBJ2-7; TRBD1 is a possible D gene (5 bases). The CDR3 is made up of 13 amino acids. V shed 6 bases and J shed 8 bases, with 17 bases lying between them. Germline V gives CDR1 ENHRY, CDR2 SYGVKD.

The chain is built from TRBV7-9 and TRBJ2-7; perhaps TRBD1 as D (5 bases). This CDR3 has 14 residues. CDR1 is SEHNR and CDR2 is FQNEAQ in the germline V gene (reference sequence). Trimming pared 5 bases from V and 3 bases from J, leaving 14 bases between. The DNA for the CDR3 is TGTGCCAGCAGCCCCCAGCGCCAGGGCTACGAGCAGTACTTC. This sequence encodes CASSPQRQGYEQYF.

CDR3 DNA: TGTGCCAGCAGCTTAGTGGGGGGCGCGAATCTCAATGAGCAGTTCTTC. Its translation: CASSLVGGANLNEQFF. The rearrangement links TRBV7-2 to TRBJ2-1, with D perhaps TRBD1 or TRBD2 (6 bases each). CDR1 and CDR2 from the germline V gene are SGHTA and FQGNSA. V was pared by 1 base and J by 6 bases, with 16 bases between. The CDR3 spans 16 residues.

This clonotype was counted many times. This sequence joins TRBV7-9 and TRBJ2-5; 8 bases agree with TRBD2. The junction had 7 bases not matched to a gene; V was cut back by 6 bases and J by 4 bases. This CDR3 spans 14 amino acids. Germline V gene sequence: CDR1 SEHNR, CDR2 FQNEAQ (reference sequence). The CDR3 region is CASSSSGTRETQYF. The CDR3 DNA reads TGTGCCAGCAGTTCCTCCGGGACTAGAGAGACCCAGTACTTC.

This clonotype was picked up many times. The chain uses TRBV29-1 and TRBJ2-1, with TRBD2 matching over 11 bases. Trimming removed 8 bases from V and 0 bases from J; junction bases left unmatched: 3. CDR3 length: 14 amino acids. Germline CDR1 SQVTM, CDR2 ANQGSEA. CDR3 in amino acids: CSTTSGSSYNEQFF. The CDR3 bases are TGCAGCACAACTAGCGGGAGCTCCTACAATGAGCAGTTCTTC.

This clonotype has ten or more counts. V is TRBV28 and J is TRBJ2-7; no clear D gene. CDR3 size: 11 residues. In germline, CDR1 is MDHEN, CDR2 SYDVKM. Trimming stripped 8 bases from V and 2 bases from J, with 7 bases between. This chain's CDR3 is CASLGAYEQYF. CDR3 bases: TGTGCCAGCTTAGGAGCCTACGAGCAGTACTTC.

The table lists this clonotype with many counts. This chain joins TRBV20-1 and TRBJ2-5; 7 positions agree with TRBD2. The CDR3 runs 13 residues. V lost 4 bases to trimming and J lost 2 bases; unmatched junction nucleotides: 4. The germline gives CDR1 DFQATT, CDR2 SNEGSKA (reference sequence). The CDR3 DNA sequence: TGCAGTGCTAACCTGGGGGGGCAAGAGACCCAGTACTTC. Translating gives CSANLGGQETQYF.

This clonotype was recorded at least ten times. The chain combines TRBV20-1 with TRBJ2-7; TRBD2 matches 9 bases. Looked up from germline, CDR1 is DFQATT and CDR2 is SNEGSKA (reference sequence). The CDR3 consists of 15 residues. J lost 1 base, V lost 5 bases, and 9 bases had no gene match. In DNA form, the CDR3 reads TGCAGTGCTTTGACTAGCGGAGGAGGGTCCTACGAGCAGTACTTC. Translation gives CSALTSGGGSYEQYF.

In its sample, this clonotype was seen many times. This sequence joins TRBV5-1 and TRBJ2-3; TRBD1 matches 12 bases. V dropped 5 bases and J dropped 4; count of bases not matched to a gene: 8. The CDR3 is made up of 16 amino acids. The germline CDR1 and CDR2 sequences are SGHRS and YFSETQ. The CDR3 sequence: CASSFPGTGGSDTQYF. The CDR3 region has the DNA TGCGCCAGCAGTTTTCCCGGGACAGGGGGCTCAGATACGCAGTATTTT.

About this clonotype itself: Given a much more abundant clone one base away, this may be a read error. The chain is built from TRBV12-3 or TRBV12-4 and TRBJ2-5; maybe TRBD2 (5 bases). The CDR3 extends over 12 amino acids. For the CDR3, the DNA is TGTGCCAGCTCCCCCAAGGGAGAGACCCAGTGCTTC. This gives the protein CASSPKGETQCF.

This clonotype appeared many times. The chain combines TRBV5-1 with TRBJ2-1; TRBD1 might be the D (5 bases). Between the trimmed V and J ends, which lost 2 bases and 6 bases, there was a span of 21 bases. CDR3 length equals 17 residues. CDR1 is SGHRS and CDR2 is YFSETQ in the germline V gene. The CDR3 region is CASSLSPGIGIVNEQFF. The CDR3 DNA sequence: TGCGCCAGCAGCTTATCCCCAGGGATAGGTATTGTCAATGAGCAGTTCTTC.

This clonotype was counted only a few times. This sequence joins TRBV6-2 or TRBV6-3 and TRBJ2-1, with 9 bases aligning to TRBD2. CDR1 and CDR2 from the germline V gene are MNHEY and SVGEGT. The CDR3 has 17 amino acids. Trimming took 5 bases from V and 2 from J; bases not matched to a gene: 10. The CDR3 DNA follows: TGTGCCAGCAGTCTAAATAGCGGGAGCGGGGCCTACAATGAGCAGTTCTTC. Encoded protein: CASSLNSGSGAYNEQFF.